These 20 T cell receptor beta chains originate from one sample sequenced in a study of T cell changes during pregnancy in multiple sclerosis. The protocol was immunoSEQ multiplex PCR, while the TCRdb copy is restricted to in-frame clones and leaves out a portion. The sample holds about 85,000 clones, more than 85% seen once. Sample: peripheral blood, taken in the first trimester of pregnancy. The receptors stem from a female donor with multiple sclerosis, enrolled in a pregnancy study.

The J gene is TRBJ2-1, the V gene TRBV10-3; TRBD2 matches at 11 bases. V lost 5 bases to trimming and J lost 0 bases; unmatched junction nucleotides: 3. Per germline, CDR1 ENHRY and CDR2 SYGVKD. CDR3 length equals 16 residues. CDR3 nucleotides: TGTGCCATCAGTACGACTAGCGGGGACTCCTACAATGAGCAGTTCTTC. It is translated as CAISTTSGDSYNEQFF.

J is TRBJ2-5 and V is TRBV9; 12 bases line up with TRBD1. Looked up from germline, CDR1 is SGDLS and CDR2 is YYNGEE. The CDR3 contains 16 residues. With 4 bases clipped from V and 5 bases from J, the junction kept 9 bases outside the gene matches. The CDR3 sequence is CASSFYGTGGLETQYF. The CDR3, as DNA: TGTGCCAGCAGCTTTTATGGGACAGGGGGCTTGGAGACCCAGTACTTC.

This chain joins TRBV5-8 and TRBJ2-7; 10 nucleotides align to TRBD1. Looked up from germline, CDR1 is SGHTS and CDR2 is YDEGEE. V lost 4 bases to trimming and J lost 2 bases; unmatched junction nucleotides: 6. The CDR3 contains 15 residues. For the CDR3, the DNA is TGTGCCAGCAGCACCGGGACAGGGGCTACCTACGAGCAGTACTTC. As protein: CASSTGTGATYEQYF. The entire variable domain, with the rest obtained from reference TRBV5-8 and TRBJ2-7, is as follows: EAGVTQSPTHLIKTRGQQATLRCSPISGHTSVYWYQQALGLGLQFLLWYDEGEERNRGNFPPRFSGRQFPNYSSELNVNALELEDSALYLCASSTGTGATYEQYFGPGTRLTVT.

This clone was observed once. The chain employs TRBV5-5 and TRBJ2-3, with D possibly being TRBD2 (6 bases). Germline V lookup: CDR1 SGHKS, CDR2 YYEKEE (reference sequence). The CDR3 extends over 15 amino acids. Trimming removed 0 bases at V and 1 base at J, with 9 bases between. The CDR3 here is CASSLAGVGTDTQYF. The CDR3 region has the DNA TGTGCCAGCAGCTTGGCGGGGGTGGGCACAGATACGCAGTATTTT.

The chain recombines TRBV15 with TRBJ1-1; 8 bases map to TRBD1. This CDR3 is 23 amino acids long. Germline V gene lookup returns CDR1 LNHNV and CDR2 YYDKDF (reference sequence). With V trimmed by 0 bases and J by 0 bases, 24 bases remained unmatched. The CDR3 DNA reads as TGTGCCACCAGCAGAGATAGAAGGGTAAGACAGGGGTCTACGGCTTGGGTGAACACTGAAGCTTTCTTT. It encodes CATSRDRRVRQGSTAWVNTEAFF.

The chain employs TRBV5-1 and TRBJ1-1; D is undetermined. This CDR3 has 13 amino acids. V lost 7 bases, J lost 1 base, and 11 bases lay in between. Germline V gives CDR1 SGHRS, CDR2 YFSETQ. CDR3 sequence: CASGPISNTEAFF. CDR3 nucleotides: TGCGCCAGCGGCCCCATTTCGAACACTGAAGCTTTCTTT.

The rearrangement uses TRBV5-1 and TRBJ1-2; D might be TRBD1 (6 bases). Germline V gene sequence: CDR1 SGHRS, CDR2 YFSETQ. Between the trimmed V and J ends, which lost 3 bases and 12 bases, there was a span of 18 bases. This CDR3 has 13 amino acids. CDR3 region: CASSSGQSRYHTF. The DNA of the CDR3 is TGCGCCAGCAGCTCTGGACAGAGTCGGTACCACACCTTC.

The chain recombines TRBV7-2 with TRBJ2-7, with 7 bases matching TRBD2. V trimming: 1 base; J trimming: 4 bases; junction bases outside the gene matches: 4. CDR3 length equals 14 residues. Germline CDR1 and CDR2: SGHTA and FQGNSA. CDR3 nucleotides: TGTGCCAGCAGCTTAGTGGCGGGAGTATACGAGCAGTACTTC. Amino acids: CASSLVAGVYEQYF.

The chain uses TRBV5-4 and TRBJ2-1; the D gene is possibly TRBD2 (5 bases). Germline V gene sequence: CDR1 SGHNT, CDR2 YYREEE (reference sequence). The V end lost 3 bases, the J end lost 9 bases, and 13 bases lay between the germline ends. This CDR3 contains 13 residues. The CDR3, as DNA: TGTGCCAGCAGCTCCACCCGCGCGGGTGAGCAGTTCTTC. Its translation is CASSSTRAGEQFF.

This chain joins TRBV15 and TRBJ1-6; D gene ambiguous. Between the trimmed V and J ends, which lost 3 bases and 9 bases, there was a span of 12 bases. There are 14 residues in the CDR3. Looked up from germline, CDR1 is LNHNV and CDR2 is YYDKDF (reference sequence). CDR3 amino acids: CATSSGPLASPLHF. CDR3 nucleotides: TGTGCCACCAGCAGCGGCCCCCTAGCTTCACCCCTCCACTTT. Based on the CDR3 plus reference TRBV15 and TRBJ1-6, the full variable domain is DAMVIQNPRYQVTQFGKPVTLSCSQTLNHNVMYWYQQKSSQAPKLLFHYYDKDFNNEADTPDNFQSRRPNTSFCFLDIRSPGLGDTAMYLCATSSGPLASPLHFGNGTRLTVT.

V is TRBV15 and J is TRBJ2-7, with 7 bases matching TRBD2. The CDR3 runs 14 residues. Trimming took 6 bases from V and 6 from J; bases not matched to a gene: 11. The germline gives CDR1 LNHNV, CDR2 YYDKDF (reference sequence). CDR3 nucleotides: TGTGCCACCAGTGAGACTAGCCGGGTCAGCGAGCAGTACTTC. It yields the protein CATSETSRVSEQYF.

The J gene is TRBJ2-5, the V gene TRBV29-1; no definite D call. CDR3 size: 12 residues. The V end was cut by 3 bases, the J end by 7 bases, with 12 bases between. The germline V gene has CDR1 SQVTM and CDR2 ANQGSEA. The CDR3 nucleotides are TGCAGCGTTGAGCAGGATTTCGGGACCCAGTACTTC. The encoded protein is CSVEQDFGTQYF.

V is TRBV7-8 and J is TRBJ1-3; the D is unclear. Germline loops: CDR1 SGHVS, CDR2 FQNEAQ. The CDR3 is 15 amino acids. V shed 2 bases and J shed 0 bases, with 8 bases lying between them. The CDR3 protein is CASSLIRFSGNTIYF. Here the CDR3 DNA reads TGTGCCAGCAGCTTAATCAGGTTCTCTGGAAACACCATATATTTT.

This rearrangement joins TRBV18 to TRBJ1-2, with 10 bases aligning to TRBD1. The germline V gene encodes CDR1 KGHSH and CDR2 LQKENI. The length of the CDR3 is 15 residues. The J segment lost 6 bases and the V segment lost 3 bases, leaving 7 bases of the junction unmatched. For the CDR3, the DNA is TGTGCCAGCTCACCTCGACAGGGGGCTATAGATGGCTACACCTTC. Residues: CASSPRQGAIDGYTF.

The V gene is TRBV28, the J gene TRBJ1-2; 9 bases map to TRBD1. Germline CDR1 reads MDHEN; CDR2 reads SYDVKM. The length of the CDR3 is 15 residues. With 4 bases clipped from V and 4 bases from J, the junction kept 7 bases outside the gene matches. The CDR3 DNA is TGTGCCAGCAGTTATCGGGACAGGGTGCGCTATGGCTACACCTTC. Amino acids: CASSYRDRVRYGYTF.

The rearrangement joins TRBV11-3 to TRBJ1-2; 7 positions agree with TRBD1. The CDR3 length is 14 residues. After removal of 5 bases from V and 6 bases from J, the junction contained 9 bases not matched to a gene. Per germline, CDR1 SGHNT and CDR2 YENEEA. The chain's CDR3 is CASSKAQGLHGYTF. The CDR3 DNA sequence: TGTGCCAGCAGCAAAGCACAGGGGCTCCATGGCTACACCTTC.

The V gene is TRBV5-6, the J gene TRBJ2-7, with a tentative D call TRBD2 (5 bases). CDR1 and CDR2 from the germline V gene are SGHDT and YYEEEE. V lost 4 bases to trimming and J lost 2 bases, with 13 bases between them. The CDR3 loop spans 14 amino acids. CDR3 DNA sequence: TGTGCCAGCAGCACGACCAGCGGCCCCTACGAGCAGTACTTC. Its protein product is CASSTTSGPYEQYF.

The table lists this clone with a count of one. This chain connects TRBV7-9 to TRBJ2-1; TRBD2 aligns across 9 bases. Germline V gene lookup returns CDR1 SEHNR and CDR2 FQNEAQ (reference sequence). There are 15 residues in the CDR3. Losses at the gene ends were 4 bases for V and 3 bases for J; bases not matched to a gene: 4. CDR3 sequence reads: CASSSIAGVYNEQFF. In DNA form, the CDR3 reads TGTGCCAGCAGCTCCATAGCGGGGGTCTACAATGAGCAGTTCTTC.

CDR3 amino acids: CASSPSGGAGQPQHF. CDR3 sequence (DNA): TGTGCCAGTAGCCCTTCAGGGGGCGCGGGGCAGCCCCAGCATTTT. This rearrangement joins TRBV19 to TRBJ1-5; 8 bases match TRBD1. The CDR3 spans 15 residues. V dropped 6 bases and J dropped 7; count of bases not matched to a gene: 11. Per germline, CDR1 LNHDA and CDR2 SQIVND (reference sequence).

The chain employs TRBV30 and TRBJ1-2; TRBD1 is a possible D gene (5 bases). The CDR3 runs to 13 residues. V lost 0 bases to trimming and J lost 7 bases, with 12 bases between them. CDR1 and CDR2 (germline): GTSNPN, SVGIG (reference sequence). CDR3 loop: CAWSVTVTFGYTF. The CDR3 DNA sequence: TGTGCCTGGAGTGTGACAGTAACCTTTGGCTACACCTTC. The entire variable domain, with the rest obtained from reference TRBV30 and TRBJ1-2, is as follows: SQTIHQWPATLVQPVGSPLSLECTVEGTSNPNLYWYRQAAGRGLQLLFYSVGIGQISSEVPQNLSASRPQDRQFILSSKKLLLSDSGFYLCAWSVTVTFGYTFGSGTRLTVV.